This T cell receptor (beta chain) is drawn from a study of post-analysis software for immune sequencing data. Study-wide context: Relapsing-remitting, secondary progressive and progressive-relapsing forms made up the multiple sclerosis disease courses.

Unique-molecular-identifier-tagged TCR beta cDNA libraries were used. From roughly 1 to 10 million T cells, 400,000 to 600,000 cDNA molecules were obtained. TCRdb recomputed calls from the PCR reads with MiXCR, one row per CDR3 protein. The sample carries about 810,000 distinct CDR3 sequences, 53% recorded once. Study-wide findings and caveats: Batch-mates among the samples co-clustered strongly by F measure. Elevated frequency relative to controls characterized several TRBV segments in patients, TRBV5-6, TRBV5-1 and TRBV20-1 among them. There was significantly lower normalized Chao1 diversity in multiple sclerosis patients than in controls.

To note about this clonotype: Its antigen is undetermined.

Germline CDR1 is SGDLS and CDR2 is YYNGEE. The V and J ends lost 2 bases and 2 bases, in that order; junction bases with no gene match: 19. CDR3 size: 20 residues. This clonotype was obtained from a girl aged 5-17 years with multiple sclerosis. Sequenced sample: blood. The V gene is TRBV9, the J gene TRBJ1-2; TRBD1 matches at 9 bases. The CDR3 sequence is CASSVSTSTGGSHPNYGYTF. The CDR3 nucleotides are TGTGCCAGCAGCGTGTCAACATCGACAGGGGGTAGTCACCCGAACTATGGCTACACCTTC.